This entry describes one T cell receptor beta chain. What it binds is unknown. This specimen comes from a study of beta chain features in type 1 diabetes. Findings of the study overall: Naive, central memory and Treg TCRB repertoires seemed to resemble each other more closely in patients than they did in healthy donors. Type 1 diabetes patients had TCRB CDR3s that were shorter (moderately but significantly so) in all four CD4+ subsets.

Over 95% purity was reached by all sorted populations. Germline V gives CDR1 SGHDT, CDR2 YYEEEE. The CDR3 has 16 amino acids. V gave up 4 bases and J gave up 2 bases; unmatched junction bases: 4. The isolated RNA, all of it, was reverse transcribed, so expressed TCRB transcripts were what got sequenced. The average read count of naive, central memory and regulatory T cell samples was about 3.57 million. Clones were read by immunoSEQ multiplex PCR, and TCRdb kept only the in-frame ones, dropping some. Here the sample spans 100,000 to 150,000 clones, approximately 9% being singletons. What was sequenced was central memory CD4+ T cells from blood. The V call is TRBV5-6, the J call TRBJ2-3; TRBD2 agrees at 13 bases. This sequence originates from a man younger than 40 with type 1 diabetes. The DNA of the CDR3 is TGTGCCAGCAGCCGGACTAGCGGGGGATCCACAGATACGCAGTATTTT. Translation gives CASSRTSGGSTDTQYF.